These 30 T cell receptor beta chains were all obtained from the same sample, sequenced in a study of shared clonotypes between healthy human individuals. Profiling relied on immunoSEQ multiplex PCR, and the TCRdb table lists in-frame clones only, not all of them. The repertoire holds 2.3 million or so clones, with over 90% as singletons. Input material: naive CD4+ T cells from PBMCs. Subset denoted: CD45RA+ positively selected. Every receptor here comes from a young man in good health. Some clones in this sample may be carry-over from other donors' samples.

A note on this clone: Distinct nucleotide sequences in the sample also encode this CDR3. The chain employs TRBV5-1 and TRBJ2-5; D tentatively reads TRBD1 or TRBD2 (5 bases each). V gave up 2 bases and J gave up 1 base, with 6 bases separating them. Germline CDR1 SGHRS, CDR2 YFSETQ. This CDR3 is built from 13 residues. The CDR3 nucleotides read TGCGCCAGCAGCTTAGGGACCCAAGAGACCCAGTACTTC. It is translated as CASSLGTQETQYF.

The chain is built from TRBV6-1 and TRBJ2-2; D may be TRBD1 (6 bases). CDR1 is MNHNS, CDR2 SASEGT, per germline. There are 12 residues in the CDR3. V was clipped by 6 bases and J by 7 bases, with 9 bases between them. CDR3 sequence: CASSTGYGELFF. CDR3 in DNA: TGTGCCAGCAGCACAGGGTACGGGGAGCTGTTTTTT.

This chain connects TRBV5-1 to TRBJ2-1, with 14 bases fitting TRBD2. CDR1 and CDR2 from the germline V gene are SGHRS and YFSETQ. This CDR3 is built from 16 residues. V lost 2 bases and J lost 8; bases outside the gene matches: 6. DNA of the CDR3: TGCGCCAGCAGCTTCGCCGGGACTAGCGGGAGTCATGAGCAGTTCTTC. As protein: CASSFAGTSGSHEQFF.

The V gene is TRBV7-9, the J gene TRBJ2-1; 11 positions match TRBD2. Germline V gives CDR1 SEHNR, CDR2 FQNEAQ (reference sequence). The length of the CDR3 is 14 residues. V was clipped by 1 base and J by 15 bases; unmatched bases: 8. CDR3 region: CASSLETSGDSAFF. CDR3 bases: TGTGCCAGCAGCTTAGAGACTAGCGGGGATAGCGCGTTCTTC.

The chain has TRBV19 and TRBJ2-1, with 8 nucleotides matching TRBD2. The CDR3 totals 17 residues. Germline assignment: CDR1 LNHDA and CDR2 SQIVND (reference sequence). V gave up 6 bases and J gave up 3 bases; unmatched junction bases: 13. The DNA of the CDR3 is TGTGCCAGTAGGGGGGCTGGCACTAGCGGAAGCTACAATGAGCAGTTCTTC. Residues: CASRGAGTSGSYNEQFF.

The rearrangement uses TRBV11-2 and TRBJ2-7; 7 bases fit TRBD2. After removal of 1 base from V and 5 bases from J, the junction contained 8 bases not matched to a gene. The CDR3 totals 15 residues. Germline V lookup: CDR1 SGHAT, CDR2 FQNNGV. CDR3 bases: TGTGCCAGCAGCTTAGCTTTCGGGAGGAAGGACGAGCAGTACTTC. Translation: CASSLAFGRKDEQYF.

CDR3 sequence reads: CAWSPSETQYF. CDR3 bases: TGTGCCTGGAGTCCGTCGGAGACCCAGTACTTC. The chain combines TRBV30 with TRBJ2-5; D remains ambiguous. The CDR3 loop spans 11 amino acids. Germline lookup yields CDR1 GTSNPN and CDR2 SVGIG (reference sequence). Trimming removed 2 bases at V and 5 bases at J, with 6 bases between.

J is TRBJ2-7 and V is TRBV6-1; 8 bases agree with TRBD1. Unmatched junction bases numbered 9, after V lost 5 bases and J lost 3 bases. The CDR3 length is 15 residues. The germline V gene encodes CDR1 MNHNS and CDR2 SASEGT. In nucleotides, the CDR3 is TGTGCCAGCAGTTTCGGACAGGGAGTCATCTACGAGCAGTACTTC. It codes for CASSFGQGVIYEQYF.

The chain employs TRBV19 and TRBJ1-5; D remains ambiguous. Trimming cost V 8 bases and J 0 bases, with 11 bases left between them. CDR1 and CDR2 (germline): LNHDA, SQIVND (reference sequence). This CDR3 spans 14 amino acids. CDR3 sequence reads: CASFTPYSNQPQHF. DNA for the CDR3: TGTGCCAGTTTTACCCCCTATAGCAATCAGCCCCAGCATTTT.

The CDR3 sequence: CASSLVAEDEQYF. CDR3 bases: TGTGCCAGCAGCTTGGTGGCGGAAGACGAGCAGTACTTC. The chain employs TRBV7-6 and TRBJ2-7; D ambiguous. The V end was cut by 3 bases, the J end by 5 bases, with 11 bases between. Germline V gene lookup returns CDR1 SGHVS and CDR2 FNYEAQ. This CDR3 spans 13 amino acids.

This chain joins TRBV7-9 and TRBJ1-2; TRBD1 matches at 7 bases. Per germline, CDR1 SEHNR and CDR2 FQNEAQ (reference sequence). The V and J ends lost 2 bases and 4 bases, in that order; junction bases with no gene match: 1. This CDR3 has 13 residues. The CDR3 loop is CASSLTGAYGYTF. CDR3 nucleotides: TGTGCCAGCAGCTTAACAGGGGCCTATGGCTACACCTTC.

Only one count was recorded for this clone. The chain couples TRBV30 to TRBJ2-2; 13 bases align to TRBD2. J lost 6 bases, V lost 5 bases, and 21 bases had no gene match. Germline assignment: CDR1 GTSNPN and CDR2 SVGIG (reference sequence). CDR3 length equals 20 residues. This CDR3 is CAWSTDREGLAGVPAGELFF. The DNA of the CDR3 is TGTGCCTGGTCTACGGACAGAGAAGGACTAGCGGGAGTTCCCGCCGGGGAGCTGTTTTTT.

Comments on this clone: Distinct nucleotide sequences in the sample also encode this CDR3. The rearrangement joins TRBV5-1 to TRBJ2-2; possibly TRBD2 for D (5 bases). Trimming shortened V by 1 base and J by 12 bases, and 22 bases separated the two germline ends. Germline lookup yields CDR1 SGHRS and CDR2 YFSETQ. The CDR3 has 16 amino acids. The CDR3 nucleotides are TGCGCCAGCAGCTTGCGGACGGCCCTTAGCGCGGCGAAGCTGTTTTTT. Its protein is CASSLRTALSAAKLFF.

The rearrangement links TRBV12-5 to TRBJ2-7, with 9 positions matching TRBD2. This CDR3 is built from 14 residues. In germline, CDR1 is LGHNT, CDR2 FRNRAP. The junction had 7 bases not matched to a gene; V was cut back by 7 bases and J by 3 bases. CDR3 loop: CASAPSGTDYEQYF. CDR3 coding DNA: TGTGCTAGTGCCCCTAGCGGGACCGACTACGAGCAGTACTTC.

The chain combines TRBV5-8 with TRBJ1-5, with D perhaps TRBD1 (6 bases). Germline V gives CDR1 SGHTS, CDR2 YDEGEE. The CDR3 has 13 residues. The V gene lost 5 bases and the J gene lost 7 bases, with 13 bases spanning the gap. Here the CDR3 DNA reads TGTGCCAGCAGAAAGAAGGGGGAGCAGCCCCAGCATTTT. This translates into CASRKKGEQPQHF.

The chain recombines TRBV15 with TRBJ2-7, with TRBD2 matching over 7 bases. The CDR3 has 14 amino acids. The junction had 12 bases not matched to a gene; V was cut back by 6 bases and J by 7 bases. From germline, CDR1 is LNHNV and CDR2 YYDKDF (reference sequence). CDR3: CATRSGTHTGEQYF. CDR3 coding DNA: TGTGCCACCAGGAGCGGGACCCATACTGGGGAGCAGTACTTC.

V gene TRBV7-7 combines with J gene TRBJ2-2; TRBD2 might be the D (6 bases). Germline V CDR1 and CDR2: SSHAT, FNYEAQ (reference sequence). The CDR3 is 15 residues long. Trimming stripped 5 bases from V and 3 bases from J, with 13 bases between. CDR3 bases: TGTGCCAGCAGCCCGAGGCGCGGGGACACCGGGGAGCTGTTTTTT. This gives the protein CASSPRRGDTGELFF.

Comments on this clone: The identical CDR3 is also encoded by other nucleotide sequences in the sample. This chain's CDR3 is CAIRGDRGSYEQYF. As DNA, the CDR3 is TGTGCCATCAGGGGAGACAGGGGATCCTACGAGCAGTACTTC. This sequence joins TRBV10-3 and TRBJ2-7; 8 bases fit TRBD1. The V segment lost 6 bases and the J segment 1 base; nucleotides outside the gene matches: 5. Germline V gene sequence: CDR1 ENHRY, CDR2 SYGVKD. This CDR3 has 14 residues.

The rearrangement uses TRBV7-2 and TRBJ2-1; TRBD2 agrees at 12 bases. V lost 0 bases, J lost 10 bases, and 7 bases stayed unmatched. The germline V gene encodes CDR1 SGHTA and CDR2 FQGNSA. This CDR3 region has 16 residues. The DNA for the CDR3 is TGTGCCAGCAGCTTAGCTCAACTAGCGGGAGGAGGGGAGCAGTTCTTC. Protein: CASSLAQLAGGGEQFF.

This clone was observed a single time. The chain employs TRBV5-1 and TRBJ2-6, with D perhaps matching TRBD1 or TRBD2 (6 bases each). The CDR3 totals 16 residues. From germline, CDR1 is SGHRS and CDR2 YFSETQ. V was shortened by 4 bases and J by 0 bases, with 11 bases between the two germline ends. DNA of the CDR3: TGCGCCAGCAGCGGCGGGACACTCTCTGGGGCCAACGTCCTGACTTTC. Encoded protein: CASSGGTLSGANVLTF.

V gene TRBV7-3 combines with J gene TRBJ2-1, with a weak D call TRBD1 (5 bases). The ends were cut back, 4 bases at V and 6 bases at J, with 16 bases in the middle. This CDR3 region has 15 residues. The germline gives CDR1 SGHTA, CDR2 FQGTGA. The CDR3 DNA reads as TGTGCCAGCAGCTCCTCCTACGCTCAGGGCAATGAGCAGTTCTTC. Its translation is CASSSSYAQGNEQFF.

The chain uses TRBV7-7 and TRBJ1-3, with D hard to call. The CDR3 covers 14 residues. Trimming took off 5 bases at V and 0 bases at J, with 8 bases between the two ends. Germline V gene sequence: CDR1 SSHAT, CDR2 FNYEAQ (reference sequence). The chain's CDR3 is CASSPGNSGNTIYF. The CDR3 nucleotides read TGTGCCAGCAGCCCTGGTAACTCTGGAAACACCATATATTTT.

This clone was found once. This sequence joins TRBV6-1 and TRBJ1-2; 7 nucleotides line up with TRBD1. The CDR3 covers 13 residues. Losses at the gene ends were 5 bases for V and 12 bases for J; bases not matched to a gene: 12. Germline V CDR1 and CDR2: MNHNS, SASEGT. CDR3 sequence reads: CASSLPHRGSHTF. CDR3 nucleotide sequence: TGTGCCAGCAGTCTTCCCCACAGGGGTAGCCACACCTTC.

V gene TRBV5-6 combines with J gene TRBJ2-3, with 15 bases that match TRBD2. The length of the CDR3 is 17 residues. The junction had 7 bases not matched to a gene; V was cut back by 4 bases and J by 4 bases. Germline assignment: CDR1 SGHDT and CDR2 YYEEEE. The CDR3 nucleotides read TGTGCCAGCAGCCTGAGGACTAGCGGGAGGGCCCCAGATACGCAGTATTTT. Translated: CASSLRTSGRAPDTQYF.

The chain uses TRBV7-2 and TRBJ2-7, with TRBD2 matching over 7 bases. Germline trimming cut 1 base from V and 5 bases from J; bases unmatched to any gene: 5. This CDR3 comprises 14 residues. Germline CDR1 is SGHTA and CDR2 is FQGNSA. The chain's CDR3 is CASSLVTGGNEQYF. CDR3 nucleotides: TGTGCCAGCAGCTTAGTAACGGGAGGTAACGAGCAGTACTTC.

The chain is built from TRBV9 and TRBJ2-1; 13 bases map to TRBD2. V was clipped by 4 bases and J by 9 bases; unmatched bases: 7. Germline CDR1 is SGDLS and CDR2 is YYNGEE. The CDR3 extends over 15 amino acids. The CDR3 DNA is TGTGCCAGCAGCCCTCGGACTAGCGGGAGCCCTGAGCAGTTCTTC. Amino acid sequence: CASSPRTSGSPEQFF.

The chain employs TRBV4-1 and TRBJ2-1, with TRBD2 matching over 7 bases. With V trimmed by 3 bases and J by 15 bases, 17 bases remained unmatched. This CDR3 spans 15 amino acids. Germline V gene sequence: CDR1 MGHRA, CDR2 YSYEKL. CDR3 in DNA: TGCGCCAGCAGCCAGGCCACTGGATTACTGGGGGGGAGGTTCTTC. The encoded protein is CASSQATGLLGGRFF.

The genes are TRBV19 and TRBJ1-5; TRBD1 matches at 8 bases. The CDR3 has 16 amino acids. J lost 1 base, V lost 3 bases, and 5 bases had no gene match. The V gene's germline CDR1 is LNHDA and CDR2 SQIVND (reference sequence). The CDR3 spells CASSIPRTGSNQPQHF. Here the CDR3 DNA reads TGTGCCAGTAGTATCCCACGGACAGGGAGCAATCAGCCCCAGCATTTT.

V and J are TRBV9 and TRBJ1-3; 12 nucleotides line up with TRBD1. The CDR3 consists of 17 residues. Germline V gene sequence: CDR1 SGDLS, CDR2 YYNGEE. With 4 bases clipped from V and 4 bases from J, the junction kept 9 bases outside the gene matches. The CDR3 coding sequence is TGTGCCAGCAGCTACACCGGGACAGGGGGCGGCGGAAACACCATATATTTT. It is translated as CASSYTGTGGGGNTIYF.

The chain couples TRBV28 to TRBJ2-1, with D perhaps TRBD1 (6 bases). The length of the CDR3 is 13 residues. Trimming stripped 7 bases from V and 15 bases from J, with 22 bases between. Germline values: CDR1 MDHEN, CDR2 SYDVKM. DNA for the CDR3: TGTGCCAGCACTTCAAGTGGGACGTCACAGGGGTTCTTC. Its protein is CASTSSGTSQGFF.